Listed here are 18 T cell receptor beta chains from one sample, sequenced in a study of OX40 agonist ivuxolimab in advanced cancers. Method: immunoSEQ multiplex PCR; TCRdb's copy keeps in-frame clones and lacks some. Of over 60,000 clones listed, 85% are singletons. Material: CD4+ or CD8+ T cells sorted from blood, obtained in a trial of the OX40 agonist ivuxolimab. The receptors stem from an adult with an advanced solid tumor such as melanoma, head and neck, liver or kidney cancer.

The rearrangement uses TRBV4-2 and TRBJ2-5; perhaps TRBD2 as D (6 bases). Trimming took 4 bases from V and 1 from J, leaving 16 bases between them. The length of the CDR3 is 16 residues. Germline values: CDR1 LGHNA, CDR2 YNFKEQ. The CDR3 DNA sequence: TGTGCCAGCAGCCCCTCTTCCGGGGGTTCCCAAGAGACCCAGTACTTC. Translating it yields CASSPSSGGSQETQYF.

CDR3 in DNA: TGTGCCAGCGGAAGGACAGACCGGTTGACAGATACGCAGTATTTT. As protein: CASGRTDRLTDTQYF. The chain has TRBV28 and TRBJ2-3, with D tentatively TRBD1 (6 bases). CDR1 and CDR2 (germline): MDHEN, SYDVKM. The CDR3 contains 15 residues. V shed 8 bases and J shed 3 bases, with 18 bases lying between them. The complete variable domain, with remaining parts taken from reference TRBV28 and TRBJ2-3, reads DVKVTQSSRYLVKRTGEKVFLECVQDMDHENMFWYRQDPGLGLRLIYFSYDVKMKEKGDIPEGYSVSREKKERFSLILESASTNQTSMYLCASGRTDRLTDTQYFGPGTRLTVL.

This clone was seen just once. The chain combines TRBV19 with TRBJ2-2, with 8 bases lining up with TRBD1. Per germline, CDR1 LNHDA and CDR2 SQIVND (reference sequence). CDR3 size: 17 residues. Trimming at V came to 5 bases and at J to 3 bases, leaving 11 bases not matched to a gene. This CDR3 reads CASSPYPGTGDTGELFF. CDR3 bases: TGTGCCAGTAGTCCGTACCCCGGGACAGGCGACACCGGGGAGCTGTTTTTT.

This sequence joins TRBV9 and TRBJ2-2, with D possibly being TRBD1 or TRBD2 (7 bases each). This CDR3 spans 17 amino acids. V dropped 2 bases and J dropped 3 bases, with 17 bases sitting between them. Germline CDR1 reads SGDLS; CDR2 reads YYNGEE. The CDR3 reads CASSVSGRGRDTGELFF. CDR3 in DNA: TGTGCCAGCAGCGTCTCTGGGAGGGGGCGCGACACCGGGGAGCTGTTTTTT. The variable domain in full, with the rest retrieved from reference TRBV9 and TRBJ2-2, is DSGVTQTPKHLITATGQRVTLRCSPRSGDLSVYWYQQSLDQGLQFLIQYYNGEERAKGNILERFSAQQFPDLHSELNLSSLELGDSALYFCASSVSGRGRDTGELFFGEGSRLTVL.

V usage is TRBV18 and J usage is TRBJ2-7, with 7 bases aligning to TRBD2. V lost 1 base and J lost 5; bases outside the gene matches: 14. This CDR3 spans 17 amino acids. CDR1 and CDR2 from the germline V gene are KGHSH and LQKENI. This CDR3 is CASSPLGGGGAVDEQYF. For the CDR3, the DNA is TGTGCCAGCTCACCACTCGGCGGCGGGGGAGCAGTCGACGAGCAGTACTTC.

The DNA for the CDR3 is TGTGCCATCAGGGGGGACAGGGGCCATAACACTGAAGCTTTCTTT. This gives the protein CAIRGDRGHNTEAFF. The chain joins TRBV10-3 to TRBJ1-1, with 10 bases that match TRBD1. The V segment lost 6 bases and the J segment 2 bases; nucleotides outside the gene matches: 6. CDR1 and CDR2 from the germline V gene are ENHRY and SYGVKD. CDR3 length: 15 residues.

The chain links TRBV5-1 to TRBJ1-1; D is unclear. Germline V gene lookup returns CDR1 SGHRS and CDR2 YFSETQ. The V and J ends lost 0 bases and 1 base respectively, with 7 bases between them. The CDR3 covers 14 residues. The CDR3, as DNA: TGCGCCAGCAGCTTGGACACTAGGAACACTGAAGCTTTCTTT. This codes for CASSLDTRNTEAFF.

The chain recombines TRBV6-6 with TRBJ2-3; 10 nucleotides match TRBD2. V trimming: 2 bases; J trimming: 5 bases; junction bases outside the gene matches: 4. The CDR3 runs 15 residues. Germline V CDR1 and CDR2: MNHNY, SVGAGI (reference sequence). The CDR3 sequence is CASSYPAGGVDTQYF. In DNA, the CDR3 is TGTGCCAGCAGTTACCCAGCGGGGGGGGTAGATACGCAGTATTTT.

The gene calls are TRBV7-2 and TRBJ1-5, with TRBD1 matching 7 bases. Trimming at V came to 0 bases and at J to 1 base, leaving 3 bases not matched to a gene. Looked up from germline, CDR1 is SGHTA and CDR2 is FQGNSA. This CDR3 spans 16 amino acids. The CDR3 sequence is CASSLAGRGSNQPQHF. CDR3 DNA sequence: TGTGCCAGCAGCTTAGCAGGCAGGGGGAGCAATCAGCCCCAGCATTTT.

This clone was counted between two and nine times. This chain uses TRBV7-2 with TRBJ1-3; D is unclear. V lost 6 bases to trimming and J lost 3 bases, with 27 bases between them. The CDR3 is 19 residues long. CDR1 is SGHTA and CDR2 is FQGNSA in the germline V gene. The CDR3 coding sequence is TGTGCCAGCAGTTCCCCCCCGGACCGGGCCAGCGTTAATGGAAACACCATATATTTT. Translating gives CASSSPPDRASVNGNTIYF.

The chain has TRBV27 and TRBJ2-7, with D possibly being TRBD2 (7 bases). The germline V and J ends were trimmed by 11 bases and 5 bases, with 22 bases remaining between them. This CDR3 region has 14 residues. The germline CDR1 and CDR2 sequences are MNHEY and SMNVEV (reference sequence). This CDR3 is CARRGGLVLDEQYF. In DNA, the CDR3 is TGTGCCCGAAGGGGGGGGTTGGTTCTCGACGAGCAGTACTTC.

V and J are TRBV7-2 and TRBJ2-3; 7 bases are a match to TRBD1. Per germline, CDR1 SGHTA and CDR2 FQGNSA. The CDR3 contains 14 residues. The V and J ends lost 5 bases and 4 bases, in that order; junction bases with no gene match: 6. The CDR3 bases are TGTGCCAGCAGCCCCGGACAGGCCCCAGATACGCAGTATTTT. Protein: CASSPGQAPDTQYF.

This chain links TRBV2 with TRBJ2-7; no clear D gene. V was cut by 3 bases and J by 2 bases, with 11 bases left in between. This CDR3 contains 14 residues. Germline lookup yields CDR1 SNHLY and CDR2 FYNNEI. The CDR3 DNA reads TGTGCCAGCAGTGATATGCGTTACCCCTACGAGCAGTACTTC. Amino acid sequence: CASSDMRYPYEQYF. The full variable domain, completed using reference TRBV2 and TRBJ2-7, is EPEVTQTPSHQVTQMGQEVILRCVPISNHLYFYWYRQILGQKVEFLVSFYNNEISEKSEIFDDQFSVERPDGSNFTLKIRSTKLEDSAMYFCASSDMRYPYEQYFGPGTRLTVT.

V gene TRBV10-3 combines with J gene TRBJ2-1; D perhaps matches TRBD1 (5 bases). V was pared by 8 bases and J by 8 bases, with 19 bases between. This CDR3 region has 14 residues. Germline V gives CDR1 ENHRY, CDR2 SYGVKD. In DNA, the CDR3 is TGTGCCATCCGTGCTGACAGTTCGGGCCATGAGCAGTTCTTC. The encoded protein is CAIRADSSGHEQFF.

The rearrangement links TRBV21-1 to TRBJ2-3; the table's D call of TRBD2 was not tested on the DNA. TRBV21-1 is annotated as a pseudogene. The length of the CDR3 is 12 residues. CDR3 sequence: CASSKHGAGGSF. The CDR3 bases are TGTGCCAGCAGCAAACACGGTGCGGGGGGCTCTTTT.

This clone was counted a few times. The gene calls are TRBV18 and TRBJ2-3; D perhaps matches TRBD1 (5 bases). Deletions cut 2 bases from V and 2 bases from J, with 14 bases between. CDR1 KGHSH and CDR2 LQKENI come from the germline V gene. This CDR3 region has 16 residues. CDR3 protein: CASSPKDIISTDTQYF. The CDR3 nucleotides read TGTGCCAGCTCACCAAAGGACATAATATCCACAGATACGCAGTATTTT. The full variable domain, in which reference TRBV18 and TRBJ2-3 provide the parts outside the CDR3, is NAGVMQNPRHLVRRRGQEARLRCSPMKGHSHVYWYRQLPEEGLKFMVYLQKENIIDESGMPKERFSAEFPKEGPSILRIQQVVRGDSAAYFCASSPKDIISTDTQYFGPGTRLTVL.

CDR3 DNA: TGTGCCATCAGACTTCAGGGGGGGGGAGAGCAGTTCTTC. Protein sequence: CAIRLQGGGEQFF. This chain links TRBV10-3 with TRBJ2-1; D possibly matches TRBD1 or TRBD2 (7 bases each). V dropped 6 bases and J dropped 10 bases, with 16 bases sitting between them. The CDR3 loop spans 13 amino acids. Germline values: CDR1 ENHRY, CDR2 SYGVKD.

J is TRBJ1-5 and V is TRBV10-2; D gene ambiguous. Per germline, CDR1 WSHSY and CDR2 SAAADI. The V end was cut by 0 bases, the J end by 0 bases, with 3 bases between. This CDR3 comprises 14 residues. The CDR3, as DNA: TGCGCCAGCAGTGAGTCCCATAGCAATCAGCCCCAGCATTTT. The encoded protein is CASSESHSNQPQHF.